This is a list of T cell receptor beta chains from one sample in a study of OX40 agonist ivuxolimab in advanced cancers. Data came from immunoSEQ multiplex PCR; TCRdb stores just in-frame clones and leaves some out. The table shows more than 100,000 clones, with roughly 95% occurring only once. The sample here was CD4+ or CD8+ T cells sorted from blood, taken in a trial of the OX40 agonist ivuxolimab. The receptor set was obtained from an adult with an advanced solid tumor such as melanoma, head and neck, liver or kidney cancer. Both conserved end residues are part of each CDR3.

CDR3 protein | J gene | V gene
CASNRGGRNTEAFF | TRBJ1-1 | TRBV6-6
CASRSSGSFNEQFF | TRBJ2-1 | TRBV28
CASRSDRAEGYTF | TRBJ1-2 | TRBV6-5
CASSLVRGYEQFF | TRBJ2-1 | TRBV7-2
CASSLLVGTQYF | TRBJ2-5 | TRBV28
CASGLGGVGGYTF | TRBJ1-2 | TRBV12-5
CASSVALLGGYGYTF | TRBJ1-2 | TRBV6-1
CASSEAAGLLGQPQHF | TRBJ1-5 | TRBV6-1
CASSPEGFYGYTF | TRBJ1-2 | TRBV5-6
CASSYSSDGGNTIYF | TRBJ1-3 | TRBV6-6
CASSPIPSGANVLTF | TRBJ2-6 | TRBV7-9
CASSLDLAVLDEQFF | TRBJ2-1 | TRBV7-9
CASSRLARGGRYNEQFF | TRBJ2-1 | TRBV5-6
CASSFTIRALSGNTIYF | TRBJ1-3 | TRBV11-2
CASSPGVKSAGELFF | TRBJ2-2 | TRBV14
CASSQRDRGHYEQYF | TRBJ2-7 | TRBV4-2
CASSFMANTEAFF | TRBJ1-1 | TRBV5-6
CASSEGPVAFF | TRBJ1-1 | TRBV19
CASSLGADGTEAFF | TRBJ1-1 | TRBV5-1
CASSLNSGTQGTQYF | TRBJ2-3 | TRBV5-5
CASSRGQGGGTEAFF | TRBJ1-1 | TRBV6-5
CASSDQGTAAFLYEQYF | TRBJ2-7 | TRBV25-1
CASSLNRLGGTNYGYTF | TRBJ1-2 | TRBV18
CASSVTGGFIGKLFF | TRBJ1-4 | TRBV28
CASSRTSGNTIYF | TRBJ1-3 | TRBV6-5
CASSQEPGTSLYNEQFF | TRBJ2-1 | TRBV4-1
CASSPLGQNQPQHF | TRBJ1-5 | TRBV18
CSVPPDSDQETQYF | TRBJ2-5 | TRBV29-1
CAWSGGFLYEQYF | TRBJ2-7 | TRBV30
CASSLGLTSGRNEQFF | TRBJ2-1 | TRBV7-2
CASSSSSGYEQYF | TRBJ2-7 | TRBV11-2
CASSLGGAVGQFF | TRBJ2-1 | TRBV7-2
CASSSPGGVADTQYF | TRBJ2-3 | TRBV19